Listed here are 6 T cell receptor beta chains from one sample, sequenced in a study of Graves' ophthalmopathy and Graves' hyperthyroidism. The authors amplified TCR beta CDR3 regions, and they did so from RNA transcripts for repertoire sequencing. HTBI-primed first-round RT-PCR preceded second-round multiplex PCR. TCRdb itself ran the multiplex PCR reads through MiXCR, one entry per CDR3 protein. The sample lists more than 1,000,000 distinct CDR3 sequences, 35% to 40% occurring once. Sequencing was carried out using peripheral blood or thyroid tissue (not recorded which). The receptors here all came from an adult man with Graves' hyperthyroidism.

Ten or more counts support this clonotype. The gene calls are TRBV20-1 and TRBJ1-1; D unresolved. V gave up 5 bases and J gave up 3 bases, with 13 bases separating them. The CDR3 contains 13 residues. CDR1 is DFQATT and CDR2 is SNEGSKA in the germline V gene (reference sequence). The CDR3 sequence: CSARRPSDTEAFF. The CDR3 bases are TGCAGTGCTCGAAGGCCGTCGGACACTGAAGCTTTCTTT.

This clonotype was seen repeatedly, ten times or more. This chain links TRBV6-1 with TRBJ1-5; 9 bases agree with TRBD1. The CDR3 runs to 13 residues. Trimming cost V 7 bases and J 4 bases; bases outside gene matches: 2. CDR1 MNHNS and CDR2 SASEGT come from the germline V gene. CDR3 residues: CASIGQGNQPQHF. CDR3 nucleotide sequence: TGTGCCAGCATTGGACAGGGGAATCAGCCCCAGCATTTT.

Note on this clonotype: One end of the junction is discordant with germline, which a read error may explain. This chain's CDR3 is CASSGRDRVYTEAFF. The CDR3, as DNA: TGTGCCAGCAGTGGAAGGGACAGGGTTTACACTGAAGCTTTCTTT. The chain employs TRBV10-3 and TRBJ1-1; 9 bases are shared with TRBD1. Germline values: CDR1 ENHRY, CDR2 SYGVKD. This CDR3 contains 15 residues.

The gene calls are TRBV7-2 and TRBJ2-7, with a tentative D call TRBD2 (7 bases). V lost 6 bases and J lost 3, with 12 bases in between. The length of the CDR3 is 13 residues. Germline loops: CDR1 SGHTA, CDR2 FQGNSA. The CDR3 here is CASRGGGFYEQYF. CDR3 DNA sequence: TGTGCCAGCAGAGGCGGGGGCTTCTACGAGCAGTACTTC. The whole variable domain, filled in from reference TRBV7-2 and TRBJ2-7, reads GAGVSQSPSNKVTEKGKDVELRCDPISGHTALYWYRQSLGQGLEFLIYFQGNSAPDKSGLPSDRFSAERTGGSVSTLTIQRTQQEDSAVYLCASRGGGFYEQYFGPGTRLTVT.

The V and J genes are TRBV20-1 and TRBJ2-7, with a weak D call TRBD1 (6 bases). This CDR3 has 14 amino acids. V lost 6 bases to trimming and J lost 0 bases, with 15 bases between them. The germline V gene encodes CDR1 DFQATT and CDR2 SNEGSKA (reference sequence). This CDR3 is CSAPRTESSYEQYF. CDR3 nucleotides: TGCAGTGCGCCTCGGACAGAGAGCTCCTACGAGCAGTACTTC.

This clonotype was seen more than once but under ten times. This chain joins TRBV5-4 and TRBJ1-5, with 8 bases identical to TRBD1. Germline CDR1 is SGHNT and CDR2 is YYREEE (reference sequence). This CDR3 contains 15 residues. V was clipped by 4 bases and J by 9 bases; unmatched bases: 12. This chain's CDR3 is CASSRTITGGGPQHF. The CDR3 DNA reads as TGTGCCAGCAGCAGAACGATCACAGGGGGAGGGCCCCAGCATTTT.